The 8 T cell receptor beta chains presented below share a single source sample, sequenced in a study of T cell changes during pregnancy in multiple sclerosis. Assay: immunoSEQ multiplex PCR; the TCRdb copy retains only in-frame clones and omits some. The sample lists nearly 80,000 clones, 90% to 95% occurring once. This specimen was CD4+ T cells from peripheral blood mononuclear cells, taken before pregnancy. Receptor source: a female donor with multiple sclerosis, enrolled in a pregnancy study.

V and J are TRBV7-6 and TRBJ2-1; the match to TRBD2 covers 9 bases. Per germline, CDR1 SGHVS and CDR2 FNYEAQ. Unmatched junction bases numbered 15, after V lost 4 bases and J lost 11 bases. The CDR3 extends over 16 amino acids. CDR3 coding DNA: TGTGCCAGCAGCTCTAATAGCAAAGTTAGCGGGGGTAAGCAGTTCTTC. Its translation is CASSSNSKVSGGKQFF.

The genes are TRBV23-1 and TRBJ1-2, with 8 bases aligning to TRBD1. TRBV23-1 has ORF status, its function being uncertain. CDR3 length: 14 amino acids. The CDR3, as DNA: TGCGGTAAAGGGGGCAGGGGGCGGAGCTATGGCTACACCTTC. It encodes CGKGGRGRSYGYTF.

The V call is TRBV9, the J call TRBJ1-6; D is unclear. The V end lost 3 bases, the J end lost 4 bases, and 11 bases lay between the germline ends. Germline V gene lookup returns CDR1 SGDLS and CDR2 YYNGEE. This CDR3 spans 15 amino acids. The CDR3 spells CASSEHAGYNSPLHF. The DNA for the CDR3 is TGTGCCAGCAGCGAACACGCAGGTTATAATTCACCCCTCCACTTT.

The chain uses TRBV27 and TRBJ2-7; 8 bases align to TRBD2. The trim removed 5 bases at V and 3 bases at J, leaving 9 bases unmatched. CDR1 is MNHEY and CDR2 is SMNVEV in the germline V gene (reference sequence). The CDR3 sequence is 15 residues long. This chain's CDR3 is CASSPSPGTSYEQYF. Written as DNA, the CDR3 is TGTGCCAGCAGTCCTTCCCCCGGGACTAGCTACGAGCAGTACTTC.

The chain carries TRBV27 and TRBJ1-1, with 7 bases matching TRBD1. J gave up 3 bases and V 2 bases, and 3 bases lay outside the gene matches. This CDR3 contains 14 residues. Germline lookup yields CDR1 MNHEY and CDR2 SMNVEV (reference sequence). The CDR3 reads CASSLAGGDTEAFF. The CDR3 DNA reads as TGTGCCAGCAGTTTAGCAGGGGGTGACACTGAAGCTTTCTTT.

The rearrangement joins TRBV5-1 to TRBJ2-1, with TRBD2 as a possible D gene (5 bases). Germline CDR1 and CDR2: SGHRS and YFSETQ. The V gene lost 0 bases and the J gene lost 2 bases, with 6 bases spanning the gap. The CDR3 covers 14 residues. CDR3 region: CASSLDGAYNEQFF. DNA for the CDR3: TGCGCCAGCAGCTTGGACGGGGCCTACAATGAGCAGTTCTTC.

The gene calls are TRBV5-4 and TRBJ2-7; TRBD1 matches at 7 bases. Germline V gene sequence: CDR1 SGHNT, CDR2 YYREEE (reference sequence). This CDR3 has 13 residues. V gave up 5 bases and J gave up 5 bases; unmatched junction bases: 7. In nucleotides, the CDR3 is TGTGCCAGCAGAAGACAGGGAAGTGACGAGCAGTACTTC. It yields the protein CASRRQGSDEQYF.

V gene TRBV6-6 combines with J gene TRBJ2-5; D is unclear. CDR1 and CDR2 from the germline V gene are MNHNY and SVGAGI (reference sequence). V lost 4 bases and J 5 bases, leaving 11 bases between the germline ends. The CDR3 spans 13 residues. This CDR3 is CASSFRLGETQYF. CDR3 sequence (DNA): TGTGCCAGCAGTTTTCGTCTCGGGGAGACCCAGTACTTC.